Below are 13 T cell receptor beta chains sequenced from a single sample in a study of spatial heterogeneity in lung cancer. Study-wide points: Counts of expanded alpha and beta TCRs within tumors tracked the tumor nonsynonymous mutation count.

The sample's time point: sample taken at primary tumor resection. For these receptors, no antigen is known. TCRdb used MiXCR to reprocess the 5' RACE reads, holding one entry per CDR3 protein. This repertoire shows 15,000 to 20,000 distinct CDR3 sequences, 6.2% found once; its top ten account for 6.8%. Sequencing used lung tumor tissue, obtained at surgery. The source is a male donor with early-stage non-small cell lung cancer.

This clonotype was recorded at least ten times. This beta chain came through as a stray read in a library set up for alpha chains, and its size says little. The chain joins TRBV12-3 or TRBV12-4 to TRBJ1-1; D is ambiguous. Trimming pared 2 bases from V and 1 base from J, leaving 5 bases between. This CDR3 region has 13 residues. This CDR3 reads CASSLNANTEAFF. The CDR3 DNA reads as TGTGCCAGCAGTTTAAACGCGAACACTGAAGCTTTCTTT.

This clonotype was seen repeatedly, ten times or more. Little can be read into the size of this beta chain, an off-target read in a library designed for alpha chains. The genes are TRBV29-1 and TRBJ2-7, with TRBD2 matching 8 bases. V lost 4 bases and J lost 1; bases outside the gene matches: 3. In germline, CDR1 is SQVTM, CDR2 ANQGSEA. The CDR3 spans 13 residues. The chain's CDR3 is CSVALAGSYEQYF. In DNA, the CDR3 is TGCAGCGTTGCCCTAGCGGGTTCCTACGAGCAGTACTTC.

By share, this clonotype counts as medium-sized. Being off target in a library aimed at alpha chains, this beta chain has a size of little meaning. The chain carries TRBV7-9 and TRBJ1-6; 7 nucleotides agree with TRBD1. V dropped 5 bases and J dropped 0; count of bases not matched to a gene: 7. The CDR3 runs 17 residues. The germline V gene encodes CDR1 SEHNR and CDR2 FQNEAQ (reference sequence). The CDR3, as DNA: TGTGCCAGCAGCGGACAGGAAACTAGCTCCTATAATTCACCCCTCCACTTT. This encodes CASSGQETSSYNSPLHF.

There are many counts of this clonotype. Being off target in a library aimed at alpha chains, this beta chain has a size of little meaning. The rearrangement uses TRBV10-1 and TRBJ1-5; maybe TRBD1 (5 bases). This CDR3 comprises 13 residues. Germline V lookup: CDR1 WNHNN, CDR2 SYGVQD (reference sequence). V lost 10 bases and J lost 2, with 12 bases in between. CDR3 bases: TGCGCCAAAGGGGAACTTGGCAATCAGCCCCAGCATTTT. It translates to CAKGELGNQPQHF.

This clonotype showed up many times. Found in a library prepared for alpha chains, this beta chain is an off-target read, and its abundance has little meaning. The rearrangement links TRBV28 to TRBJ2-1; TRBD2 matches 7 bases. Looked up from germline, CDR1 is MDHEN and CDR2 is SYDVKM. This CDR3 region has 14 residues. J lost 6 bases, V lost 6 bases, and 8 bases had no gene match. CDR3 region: CASRPTSALNEQFF. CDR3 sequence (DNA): TGTGCCAGCAGGCCAACTAGCGCCCTCAATGAGCAGTTCTTC.

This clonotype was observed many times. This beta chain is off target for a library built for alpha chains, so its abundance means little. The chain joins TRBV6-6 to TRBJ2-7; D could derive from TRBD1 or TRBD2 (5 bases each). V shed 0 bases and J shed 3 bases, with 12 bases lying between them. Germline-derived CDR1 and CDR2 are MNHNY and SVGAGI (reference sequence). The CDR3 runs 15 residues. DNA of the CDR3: TGTGCCAGCAGTTACTCGATGGGGGACGTCTACGAGCAGTACTTC. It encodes CASSYSMGDVYEQYF.

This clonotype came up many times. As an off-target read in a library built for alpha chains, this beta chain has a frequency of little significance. The CDR3 is CASSQEKVTDTQYF. DNA for the CDR3: TGTGCCAGCAGCCAAGAAAAAGTCACAGATACGCAGTATTTT. The genes are TRBV4-2 and TRBJ2-3; D gene uncertain. The CDR3 length is 14 residues. CDR1 and CDR2 (germline): LGHNA, YNFKEQ. Trimming removed 0 bases from V and 2 bases from J, with 6 bases in between.

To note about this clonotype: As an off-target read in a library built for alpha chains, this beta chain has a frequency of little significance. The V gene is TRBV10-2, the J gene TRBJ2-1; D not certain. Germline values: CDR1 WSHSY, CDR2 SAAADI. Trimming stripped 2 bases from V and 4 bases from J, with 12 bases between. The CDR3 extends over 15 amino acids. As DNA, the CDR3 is TGCGCCAGCAGTGAGCAGCGTCCTTTATACAATGAGCAGTTCTTC. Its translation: CASSEQRPLYNEQFF.

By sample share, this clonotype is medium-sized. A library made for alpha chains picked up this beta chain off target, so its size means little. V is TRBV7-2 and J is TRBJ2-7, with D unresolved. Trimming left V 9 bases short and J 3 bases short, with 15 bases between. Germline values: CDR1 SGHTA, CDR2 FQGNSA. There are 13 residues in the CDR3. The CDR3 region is CASRTPAHYEQYF. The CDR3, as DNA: TGTGCCAGTCGCACTCCGGCGCACTACGAGCAGTACTTC.

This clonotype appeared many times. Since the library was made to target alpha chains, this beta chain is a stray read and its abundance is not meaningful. The CDR3 bases are TGTGCCAGCAGCTTCAGGGACTATGGCTACACCTTC. Its protein product is CASSFRDYGYTF. The J gene is TRBJ1-2, the V gene TRBV11-3; perhaps TRBD1 as D (5 bases). This CDR3 is 12 amino acids long. The V end was cut by 3 bases, the J end by 3 bases, with 5 bases between. CDR1 is SGHNT, CDR2 YENEEA, per germline. Full variable domain (missing parts from reference TRBV11-3 and TRBJ1-2): EAGVVQSPRYKIIEKKQPVAFWCNPISGHNTLYWYLQNLGQGPELLIRYENEEAVDDSQLPKDRFSAERLKGVDSTLKIQPAELGDSAVYLCASSFRDYGYTFGSGTRLTVV.

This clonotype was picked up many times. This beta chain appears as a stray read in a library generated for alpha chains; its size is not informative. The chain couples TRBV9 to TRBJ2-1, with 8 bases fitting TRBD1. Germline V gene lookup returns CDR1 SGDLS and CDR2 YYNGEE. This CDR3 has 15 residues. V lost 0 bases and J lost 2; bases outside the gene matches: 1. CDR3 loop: CASSVGTGTYNEQFF. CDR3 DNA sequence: TGTGCCAGCAGCGTAGGGACAGGGACCTACAATGAGCAGTTCTTC. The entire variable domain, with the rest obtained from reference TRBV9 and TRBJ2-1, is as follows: DSGVTQTPKHLITATGQRVTLRCSPRSGDLSVYWYQQSLDQGLQFLIQYYNGEERAKGNILERFSAQQFPDLHSELNLSSLELGDSALYFCASSVGTGTYNEQFFGPGTRLTVL.

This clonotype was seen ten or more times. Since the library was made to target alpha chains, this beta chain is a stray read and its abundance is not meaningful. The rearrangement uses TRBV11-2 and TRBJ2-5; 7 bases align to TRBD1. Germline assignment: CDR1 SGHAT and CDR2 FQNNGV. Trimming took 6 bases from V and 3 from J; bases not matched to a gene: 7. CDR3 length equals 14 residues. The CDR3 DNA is TGTGCCAGCAGGATGGGGCAGGGGGAAGAGACCCAGTACTTC. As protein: CASRMGQGEETQYF.

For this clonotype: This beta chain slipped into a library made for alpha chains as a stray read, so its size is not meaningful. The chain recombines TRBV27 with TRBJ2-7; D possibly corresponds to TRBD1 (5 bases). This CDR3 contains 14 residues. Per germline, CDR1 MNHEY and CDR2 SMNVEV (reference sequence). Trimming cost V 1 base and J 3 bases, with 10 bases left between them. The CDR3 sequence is CASSLWAGFYEQYF. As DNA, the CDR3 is TGTGCCAGCAGTTTATGGGCAGGGTTCTACGAGCAGTACTTC.